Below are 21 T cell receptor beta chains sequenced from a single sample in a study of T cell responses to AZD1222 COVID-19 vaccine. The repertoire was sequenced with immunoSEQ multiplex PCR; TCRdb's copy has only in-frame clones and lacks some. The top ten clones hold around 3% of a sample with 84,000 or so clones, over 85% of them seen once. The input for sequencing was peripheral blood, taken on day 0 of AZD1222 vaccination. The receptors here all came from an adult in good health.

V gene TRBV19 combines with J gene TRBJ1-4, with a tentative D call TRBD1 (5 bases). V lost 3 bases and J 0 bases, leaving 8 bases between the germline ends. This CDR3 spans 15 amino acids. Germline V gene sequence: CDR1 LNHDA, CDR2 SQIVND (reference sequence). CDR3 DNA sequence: TGTGCCAGTAGTATGGGGCCAACAACTAATGAAAAACTGTTTTTT. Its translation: CASSMGPTTNEKLFF.

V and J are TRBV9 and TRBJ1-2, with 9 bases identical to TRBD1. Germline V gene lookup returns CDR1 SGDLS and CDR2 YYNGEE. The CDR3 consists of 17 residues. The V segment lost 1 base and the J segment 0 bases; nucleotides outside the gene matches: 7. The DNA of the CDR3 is TGTGCCAGCAGCGTACACAGGGGGCTTTCCCCTAACTATGGCTACACCTTC. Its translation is CASSVHRGLSPNYGYTF.

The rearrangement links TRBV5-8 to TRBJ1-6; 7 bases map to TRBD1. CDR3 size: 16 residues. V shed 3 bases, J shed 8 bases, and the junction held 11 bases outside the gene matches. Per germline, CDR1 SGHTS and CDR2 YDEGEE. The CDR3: CASSSENRGLYSPLHF. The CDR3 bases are TGTGCCAGCAGCTCGGAAAACAGGGGCTTGTATTCACCCCTCCACTTT.

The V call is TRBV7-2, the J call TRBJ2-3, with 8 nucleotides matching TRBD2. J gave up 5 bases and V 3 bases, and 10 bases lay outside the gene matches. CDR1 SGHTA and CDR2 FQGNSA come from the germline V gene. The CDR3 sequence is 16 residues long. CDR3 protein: CASSFEGAGVGDTQYF. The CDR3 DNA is TGTGCCAGCAGCTTCGAGGGAGCGGGAGTTGGAGATACGCAGTATTTT.

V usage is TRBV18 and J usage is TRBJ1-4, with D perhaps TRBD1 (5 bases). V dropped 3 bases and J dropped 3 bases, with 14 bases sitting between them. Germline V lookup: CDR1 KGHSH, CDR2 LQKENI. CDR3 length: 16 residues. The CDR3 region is CASSPRYGGPNEKLFF. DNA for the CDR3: TGTGCCAGCTCACCCCGGTACGGGGGTCCTAATGAAAAACTGTTTTTT.

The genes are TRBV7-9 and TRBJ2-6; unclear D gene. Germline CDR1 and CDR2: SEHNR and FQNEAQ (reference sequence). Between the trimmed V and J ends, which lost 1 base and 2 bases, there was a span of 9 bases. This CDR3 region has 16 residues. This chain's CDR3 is CASSLVTKAGANVLTF. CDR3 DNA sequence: TGTGCCAGCAGCTTAGTAACGAAAGCTGGGGCCAACGTCCTGACTTTC.

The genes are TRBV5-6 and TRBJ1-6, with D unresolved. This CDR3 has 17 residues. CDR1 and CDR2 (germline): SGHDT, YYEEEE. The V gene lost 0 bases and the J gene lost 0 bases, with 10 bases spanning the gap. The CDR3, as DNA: TGTGCCAGCAGCTTGGGCGTTCAGAGCTCCTATAATTCACCCCTCCACTTT. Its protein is CASSLGVQSSYNSPLHF.

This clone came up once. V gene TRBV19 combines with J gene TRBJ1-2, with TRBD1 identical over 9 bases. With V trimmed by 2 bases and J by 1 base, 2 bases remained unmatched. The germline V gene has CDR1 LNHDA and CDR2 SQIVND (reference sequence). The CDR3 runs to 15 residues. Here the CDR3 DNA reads TGTGCCAGTAGTATAACGGGACAGGGTAACTATGGCTACACCTTC. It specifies CASSITGQGNYGYTF.

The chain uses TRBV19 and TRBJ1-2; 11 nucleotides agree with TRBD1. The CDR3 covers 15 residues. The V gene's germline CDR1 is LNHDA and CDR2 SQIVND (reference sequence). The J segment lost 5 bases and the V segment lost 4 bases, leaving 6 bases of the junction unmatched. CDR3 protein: CASSNPGTGGYGYTF. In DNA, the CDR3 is TGTGCCAGTAGTAATCCCGGGACAGGGGGATATGGCTACACCTTC.

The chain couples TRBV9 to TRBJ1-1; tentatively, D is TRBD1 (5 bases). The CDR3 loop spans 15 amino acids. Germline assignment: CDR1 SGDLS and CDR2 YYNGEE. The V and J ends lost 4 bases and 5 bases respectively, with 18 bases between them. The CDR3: CASSPGGAGRTEAFF. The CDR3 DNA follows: TGTGCCAGCAGCCCAGGAGGGGCAGGGCGGACTGAAGCTTTCTTT.

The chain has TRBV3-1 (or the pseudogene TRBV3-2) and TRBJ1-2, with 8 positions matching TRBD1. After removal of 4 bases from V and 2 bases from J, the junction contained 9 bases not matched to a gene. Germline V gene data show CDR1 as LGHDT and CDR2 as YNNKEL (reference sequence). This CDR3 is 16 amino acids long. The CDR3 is CASSPQDRALNYGYTF. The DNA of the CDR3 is TGTGCCAGCAGCCCCCAGGACAGGGCGCTAAACTATGGCTACACCTTC.

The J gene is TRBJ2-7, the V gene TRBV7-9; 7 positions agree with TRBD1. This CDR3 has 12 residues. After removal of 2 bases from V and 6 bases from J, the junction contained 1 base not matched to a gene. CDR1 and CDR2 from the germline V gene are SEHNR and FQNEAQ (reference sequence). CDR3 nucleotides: TGTGCCAGCAGCTTACAGGGGGTCGAGCAGTACTTC. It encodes CASSLQGVEQYF.

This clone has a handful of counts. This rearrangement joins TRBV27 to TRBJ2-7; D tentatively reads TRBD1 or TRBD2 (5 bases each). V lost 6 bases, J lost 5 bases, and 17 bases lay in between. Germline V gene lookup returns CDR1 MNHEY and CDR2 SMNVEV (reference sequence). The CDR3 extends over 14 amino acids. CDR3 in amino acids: CASRTVGDSNEQYF. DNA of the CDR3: TGTGCCAGCAGAACTGTGGGGGATAGCAACGAGCAGTACTTC.

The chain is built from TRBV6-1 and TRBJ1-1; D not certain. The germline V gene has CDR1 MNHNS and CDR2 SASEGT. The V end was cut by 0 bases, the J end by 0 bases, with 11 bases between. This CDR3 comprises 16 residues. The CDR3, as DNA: TGTGCCAGCAGTGAAGCGCAATCGTCCCTGAACACTGAAGCTTTCTTT. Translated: CASSEAQSSLNTEAFF.

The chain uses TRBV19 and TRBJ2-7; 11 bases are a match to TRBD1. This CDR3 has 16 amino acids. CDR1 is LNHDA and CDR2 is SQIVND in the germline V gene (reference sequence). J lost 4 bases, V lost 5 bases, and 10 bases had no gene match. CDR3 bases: TGTGCCAGTAGTCCCTGGACAGGGGGCTCTCTTTACGAGCAGTACTTC. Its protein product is CASSPWTGGSLYEQYF.

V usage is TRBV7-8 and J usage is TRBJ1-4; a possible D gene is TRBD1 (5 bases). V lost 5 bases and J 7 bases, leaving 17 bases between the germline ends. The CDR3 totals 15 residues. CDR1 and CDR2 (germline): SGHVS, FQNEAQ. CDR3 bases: TGTGCCAGCAGCCTCTCAGGGCTTCGGGCTGAAAAACTGTTTTTT. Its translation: CASSLSGLRAEKLFF.

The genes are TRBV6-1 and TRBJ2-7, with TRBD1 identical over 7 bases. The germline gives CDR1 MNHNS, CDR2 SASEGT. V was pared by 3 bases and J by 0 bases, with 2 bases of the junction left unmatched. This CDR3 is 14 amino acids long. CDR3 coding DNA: TGTGCCAGCAGTGAGACAGGGAACTCCTACGAGCAGTACTTC. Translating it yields CASSETGNSYEQYF.

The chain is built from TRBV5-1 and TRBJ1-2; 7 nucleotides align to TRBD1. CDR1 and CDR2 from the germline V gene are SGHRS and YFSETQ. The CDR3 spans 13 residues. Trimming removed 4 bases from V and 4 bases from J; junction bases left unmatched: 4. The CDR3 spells CASSAGDSYGYTF. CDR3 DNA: TGCGCCAGCAGCGCGGGGGACAGCTATGGCTACACCTTC. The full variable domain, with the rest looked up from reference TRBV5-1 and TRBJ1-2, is KAGVTQTPRYLIKTRGQQVTLSCSPISGHRSVSWYQQTPGQGLQFLFEYFSETQRNKGNFPGRFSGRQFSNSRSEMNVSTLELGDSALYLCASSAGDSYGYTFGSGTRLTVV.

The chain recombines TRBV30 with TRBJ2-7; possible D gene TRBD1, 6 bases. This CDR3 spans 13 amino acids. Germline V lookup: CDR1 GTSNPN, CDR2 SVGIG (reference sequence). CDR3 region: CAYLARGLYEQYF. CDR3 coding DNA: TGTGCTTATTTGGCCAGGGGTCTCTACGAGCAGTACTTC.

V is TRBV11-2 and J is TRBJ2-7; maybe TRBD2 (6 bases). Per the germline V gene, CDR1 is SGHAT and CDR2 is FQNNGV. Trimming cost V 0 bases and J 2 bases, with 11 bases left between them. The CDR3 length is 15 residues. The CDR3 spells CASSLEGGAAYEQYF. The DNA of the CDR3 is TGTGCCAGCAGCTTAGAAGGAGGGGCTGCCTACGAGCAGTACTTC. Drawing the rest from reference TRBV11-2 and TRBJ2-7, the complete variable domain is EAGVAQSPRYKIIEKRQSVAFWCNPISGHATLYWYQQILGQGPKLLIQFQNNGVVDDSQLPKDRFSAERLKGVDSTLKIQPAKLEDSAVYLCASSLEGGAAYEQYFGPGTRLTVT.

The CDR3 is CASAPKVFTEAFF. CDR3 sequence (DNA): TGTGCCAGCGCGCCCAAGGTCTTCACTGAAGCTTTCTTT. The genes are TRBV12-3 or TRBV12-4 and TRBJ1-1; D gene ambiguous. V shed 8 bases and J shed 4 bases, with 14 bases lying between them. The CDR3 runs 13 residues.